This T cell receptor beta chain was recovered during a study of vaccination effects on CD4 cells after COVID-19. The study's findings and limits: Recruitment yielded few convalescent patients, and the study had no early post-infection timepoints.

Method: immunoSEQ multiplex PCR; TCRdb's copy keeps in-frame clones and lacks some. The profile shows around 71,000 clones, roughly 78% of them singletons. This CDR3 is 17 amino acids long. V gave up 5 bases and J gave up 2 bases; unmatched junction bases: 10. Per the germline V gene, CDR1 is KGHDR and CDR2 is SFDVKD. As for this clone: No antigen is known for it.

Peptide-pool stimulation followed by sequencing identified expanded antigen-specific CD4+ clonotypes in the ViraFEST assay. The authors isolated CD4+ T cells after approximately 9 days of culture. All vaccine recipients tested negative for nucleocapsid antibodies and had never contracted SARS-CoV-2 infection. Half-medium exchanges with IL-2 medium took place on days 3 and 7. This sequence was found in a human donor who received a COVID-19 vaccine. The chain combines TRBV24-1 with TRBJ2-3, with 9 bases lining up with TRBD1. The source was CD4+ T cells from PBMCs cultured with HCoV-OC43 spike peptides, collected before COVID-19 vaccination. The sample's subset: HCoV-OC43 spike overlapping peptide pool stimulation. This CDR3 is CATSAFSGTGSTDTQYF. CDR3 coding DNA: TGTGCCACCAGTGCATTTTCCGGGACAGGGTCCACAGATACGCAGTATTTT.